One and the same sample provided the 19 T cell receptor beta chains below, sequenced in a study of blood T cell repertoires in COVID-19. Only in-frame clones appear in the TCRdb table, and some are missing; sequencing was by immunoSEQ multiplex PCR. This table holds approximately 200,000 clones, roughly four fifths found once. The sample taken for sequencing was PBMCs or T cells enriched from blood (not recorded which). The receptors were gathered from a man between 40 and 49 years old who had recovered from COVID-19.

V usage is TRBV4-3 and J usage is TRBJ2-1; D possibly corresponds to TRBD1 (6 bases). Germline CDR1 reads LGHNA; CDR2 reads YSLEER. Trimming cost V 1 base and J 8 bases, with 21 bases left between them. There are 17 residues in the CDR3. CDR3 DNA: TGCGCCAGCAGCCAAGTCAGGCTTTCAGGGGCGAGGGATGAGCAGTTCTTC. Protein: CASSQVRLSGARDEQFF.

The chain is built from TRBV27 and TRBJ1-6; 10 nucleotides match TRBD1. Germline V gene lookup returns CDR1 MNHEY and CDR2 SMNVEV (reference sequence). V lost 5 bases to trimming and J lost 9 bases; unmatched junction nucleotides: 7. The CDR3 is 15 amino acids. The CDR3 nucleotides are TGTGCCAGCAGTCCTCGGACAGGGGGTGTTTCACCCCTCCACTTT. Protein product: CASSPRTGGVSPLHF.

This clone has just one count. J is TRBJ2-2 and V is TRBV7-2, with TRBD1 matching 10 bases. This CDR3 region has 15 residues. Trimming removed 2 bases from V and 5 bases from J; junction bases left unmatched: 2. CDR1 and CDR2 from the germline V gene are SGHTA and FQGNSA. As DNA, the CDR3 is TGTGCCAGCAGCTTATCGGGACAGGGGACCGGGGAGCTGTTTTTT. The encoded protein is CASSLSGQGTGELFF.

The CDR3 here is CASSIGGTGSNEQFF. CDR3 nucleotides: TGTGCCAGTAGTATCGGGGGGACAGGGAGCAATGAGCAGTTCTTC. This chain joins TRBV19 and TRBJ2-1, with 9 nucleotides matching TRBD1. This CDR3 is 15 amino acids long. The germline CDR1 and CDR2 sequences are LNHDA and SQIVND (reference sequence). After removal of 3 bases from V and 6 bases from J, the junction contained 6 bases not matched to a gene. Full variable domain (remainder filled in from reference TRBV19 and TRBJ2-1): DGGITQSPKYLFRKEGQNVTLSCEQNLNHDAMYWYRQDPGQGLRLIYYSQIVNDFQKGDIAEGYSVSREKKESFPLTVTSAQKNPTAFYLCASSIGGTGSNEQFFGPGTRLTVL.

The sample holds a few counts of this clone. CDR3 in amino acids: CASSPRGRDAGYTF. The CDR3 DNA reads TGTGCCAGCAGCCCCCGTGGCAGGGATGCTGGCTACACCTTC. V is TRBV6-5 and J is TRBJ1-2; perhaps TRBD1 as D (5 bases). The CDR3 is made up of 14 amino acids. The V gene lost 6 bases and the J gene lost 7 bases, with 18 bases spanning the gap. Germline V gene sequence: CDR1 MNHEY, CDR2 SVGAGI.

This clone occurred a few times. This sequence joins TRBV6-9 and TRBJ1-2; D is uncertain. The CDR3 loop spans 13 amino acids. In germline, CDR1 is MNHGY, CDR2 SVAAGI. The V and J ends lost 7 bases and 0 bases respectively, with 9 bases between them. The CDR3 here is CASTLQSNYGYTF. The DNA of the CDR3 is TGTGCCAGCACACTTCAATCTAACTATGGCTACACCTTC.

The CDR3 region is CASSITGGNYGYTF. DNA of the CDR3: TGTGCCAGTAGTATCACAGGGGGCAATTATGGCTACACCTTC. The chain is built from TRBV19 and TRBJ1-2; TRBD1 matches at 9 bases. This CDR3 contains 14 residues. Trimming removed 3 bases from V and 5 bases from J; junction bases left unmatched: 4. Germline loops: CDR1 LNHDA, CDR2 SQIVND (reference sequence).

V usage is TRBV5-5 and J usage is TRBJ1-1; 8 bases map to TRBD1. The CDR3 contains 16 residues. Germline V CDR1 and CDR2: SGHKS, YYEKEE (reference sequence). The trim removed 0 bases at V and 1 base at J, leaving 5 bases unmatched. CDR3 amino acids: CASSLVRGQGNTEAFF. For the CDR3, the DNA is TGTGCCAGCAGCTTGGTCAGGGGGCAAGGGAACACTGAAGCTTTCTTT. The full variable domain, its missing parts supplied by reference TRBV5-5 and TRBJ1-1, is DAGVTQSPTHLIKTRGQQVTLRCSPISGHKSVSWYQQVLGQGPQFIFQYYEKEERGRGNFPDRFSARQFPNYSSELNVNALLLGDSALYLCASSLVRGQGNTEAFFGQGTRLTVV.

CDR3: CASSPGVLGYTF. The CDR3, as DNA: TGTGCCAGCAGTCCCGGGGTCCTTGGCTACACCTTC. V usage is TRBV6-2 or TRBV6-3 and J usage is TRBJ1-2, with D hard to call. Trimming took 5 bases from V and 7 from J, leaving 11 bases between them. Germline CDR1 reads MNHEY; CDR2 reads SVGEGT. This CDR3 is built from 12 residues.

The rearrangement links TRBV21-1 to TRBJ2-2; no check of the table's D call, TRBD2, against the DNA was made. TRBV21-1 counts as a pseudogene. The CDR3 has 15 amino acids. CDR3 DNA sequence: TGTGCCAGCAGACAACTAGCGGGGGACACCGGGGAGCTGTTTTTT. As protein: CASRQLAGDTGELFF.

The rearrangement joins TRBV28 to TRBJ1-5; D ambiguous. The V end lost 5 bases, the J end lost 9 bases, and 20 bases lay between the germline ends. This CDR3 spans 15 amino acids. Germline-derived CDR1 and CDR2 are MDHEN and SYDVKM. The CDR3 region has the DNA TGTGCCAGCAGTCCCCGGGGAAGTCCGGCTTGGCCCCAGCATTTT. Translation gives CASSPRGSPAWPQHF.

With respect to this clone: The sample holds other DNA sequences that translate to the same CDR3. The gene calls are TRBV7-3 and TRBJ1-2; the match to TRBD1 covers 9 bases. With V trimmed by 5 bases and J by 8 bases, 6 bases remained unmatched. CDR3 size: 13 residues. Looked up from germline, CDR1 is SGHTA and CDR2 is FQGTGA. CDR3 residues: CASSLPQGAGYTF. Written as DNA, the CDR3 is TGTGCCAGCAGCCTACCACAGGGGGCGGGCTACACCTTC. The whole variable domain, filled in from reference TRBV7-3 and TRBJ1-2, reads GAGVSQTPSNKVTEKGKYVELRCDPISGHTALYWYRQSLGQGPEFLIYFQGTGAADDSGLPNDRFFAVRPEGSVSTLKIQRTERGDSAVYLCASSLPQGAGYTFGSGTRLTVV.

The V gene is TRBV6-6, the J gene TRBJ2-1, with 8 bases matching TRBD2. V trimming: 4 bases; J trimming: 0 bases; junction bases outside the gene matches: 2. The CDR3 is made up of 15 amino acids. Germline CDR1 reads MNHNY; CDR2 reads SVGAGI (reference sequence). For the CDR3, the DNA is TGTGCCAGCAGTTTTACTAGCGGCTCCTACAATGAGCAGTTCTTC. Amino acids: CASSFTSGSYNEQFF.

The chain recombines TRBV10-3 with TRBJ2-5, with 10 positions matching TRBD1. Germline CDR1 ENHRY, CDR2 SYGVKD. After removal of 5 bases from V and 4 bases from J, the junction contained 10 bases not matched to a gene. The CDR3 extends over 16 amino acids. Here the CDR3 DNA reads TGTGCCATCAGTATGACAGGGGGCGAGGTCAGAGAGACCCAGTACTTC. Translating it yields CAISMTGGEVRETQYF.

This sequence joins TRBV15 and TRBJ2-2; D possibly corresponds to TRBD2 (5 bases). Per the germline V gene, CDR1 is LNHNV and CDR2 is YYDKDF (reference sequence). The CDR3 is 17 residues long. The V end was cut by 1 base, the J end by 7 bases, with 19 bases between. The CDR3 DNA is TGTGCCACCAGCAGAGCTCATAGCGCGACCCAAGGCGGGGAGCTGTTTTTT. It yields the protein CATSRAHSATQGGELFF.

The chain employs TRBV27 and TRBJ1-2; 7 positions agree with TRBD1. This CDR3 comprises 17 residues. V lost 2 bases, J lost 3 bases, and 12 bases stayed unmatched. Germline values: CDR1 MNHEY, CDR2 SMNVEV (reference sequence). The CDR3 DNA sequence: TGTGCCAGCAGTTTAGCGAAGGAACAGGGGCGGGACTATGGCTACACCTTC. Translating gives CASSLAKEQGRDYGYTF.

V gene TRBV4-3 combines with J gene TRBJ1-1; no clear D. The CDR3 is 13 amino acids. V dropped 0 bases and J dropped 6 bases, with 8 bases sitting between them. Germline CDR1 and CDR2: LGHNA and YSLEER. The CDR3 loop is CASSQDVASEAFF. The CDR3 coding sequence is TGCGCCAGCAGCCAAGATGTGGCCTCTGAAGCTTTCTTT.

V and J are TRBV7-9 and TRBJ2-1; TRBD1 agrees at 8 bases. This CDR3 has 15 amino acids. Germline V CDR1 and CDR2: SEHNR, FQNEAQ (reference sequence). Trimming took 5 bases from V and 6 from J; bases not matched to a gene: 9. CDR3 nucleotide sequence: TGTGCCAGCAGCCCGGGACAGGTTACAATCAATGAGCAGTTCTTC. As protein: CASSPGQVTINEQFF. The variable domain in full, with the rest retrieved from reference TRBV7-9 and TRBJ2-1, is DTGVSQNPRHKITKRGQNVTFRCDPISEHNRLYWYRQTLGQGPEFLTYFQNEAQLEKSRLLSDRFSAERPKGSFSTLEIQRTEQGDSAMYLCASSPGQVTINEQFFGPGTRLTVL.

CDR3 loop: CASSRQGGTEAFF. CDR3 coding DNA: TGTGCCAGCAGCAGACAGGGGGGAACTGAAGCTTTCTTT. The J gene is TRBJ1-1, the V gene TRBV7-6, with 9 nucleotides matching TRBD1. The CDR3 loop spans 13 amino acids. Germline V gene sequence: CDR1 SGHVS, CDR2 FNYEAQ. With 5 bases clipped from V and 5 bases from J, the junction kept 3 bases outside the gene matches.